Included here is one TCR beta chain sequence, with context. This sample is drawn from a study of blood T cell repertoires in COVID-19. At the level of the study: Donors in the United States, Italy and Spain gave samples during acute or convalescent COVID-19. PBMCs, B-cell-depleted T cells, or T cells were the source of the cDNA or gDNA that made up the material.

Per the study methods: Reference gene primer amplification in the assay estimated nucleated cell counts. Profiled with immunoSEQ multiplex PCR; TCRdb holds only in-frame clones, not every one. The DNA gave D and trimming, while V, J and clone size come from that table. The sample records 55,000 to 95,000 clones, 65% to 85% being singletons. This sequence originates from a woman aged 55-70 years with acute or convalescent COVID-19. The specimen sequenced was peripheral blood.

The CDR3 reads CASRQFVVSNQPQHF. CDR3 bases: TGTGCCAGCCGTCAATTCGTAGTTAGCAATCAGCCCCAGCATTTT. The V and J genes are TRBV6-6 and TRBJ1-5; D unclear. Trimming shortened V by 8 bases and J by 0 bases, and 14 bases separated the two germline ends. The CDR3 has 15 residues. Germline assignment: CDR1 MNHNY and CDR2 SVGAGI (reference sequence).